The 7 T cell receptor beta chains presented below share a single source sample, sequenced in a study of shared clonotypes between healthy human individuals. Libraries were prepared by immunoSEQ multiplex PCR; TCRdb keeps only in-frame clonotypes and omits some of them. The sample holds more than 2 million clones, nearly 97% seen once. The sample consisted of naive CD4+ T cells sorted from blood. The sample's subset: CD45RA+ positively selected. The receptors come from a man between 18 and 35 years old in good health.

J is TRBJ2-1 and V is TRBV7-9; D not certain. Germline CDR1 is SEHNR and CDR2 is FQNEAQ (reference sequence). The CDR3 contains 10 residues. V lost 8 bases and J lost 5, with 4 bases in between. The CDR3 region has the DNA TGTGCCAGCGGAAACAATGAGCAGTTCTTC. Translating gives CASGNNEQFF.

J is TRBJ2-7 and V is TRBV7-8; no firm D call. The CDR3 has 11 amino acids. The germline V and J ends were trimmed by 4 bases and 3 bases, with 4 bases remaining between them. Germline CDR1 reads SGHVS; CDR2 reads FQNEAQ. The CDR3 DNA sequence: TGTGCCAGCAGCTACTACTACGAGCAGTACTTC. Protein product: CASSYYYEQYF. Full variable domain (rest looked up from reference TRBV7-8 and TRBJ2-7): GAGVSQSPRYKVAKRGQDVALRCDPISGHVSLFWYQQALGQGPEFLTYFQNEAQLDKSGLPSDRFFAERPEGSVSTLKIQRTQQEDSAVYLCASSYYYEQYFGPGTRLTVT.

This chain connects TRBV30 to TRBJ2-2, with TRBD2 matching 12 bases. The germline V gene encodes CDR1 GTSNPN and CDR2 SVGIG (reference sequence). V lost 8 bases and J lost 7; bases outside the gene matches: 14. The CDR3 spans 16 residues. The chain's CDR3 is CARLSSGRALGGELFF. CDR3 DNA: TGTGCCCGACTTTCTAGCGGGAGGGCCCTGGGCGGGGAGCTGTTTTTT.

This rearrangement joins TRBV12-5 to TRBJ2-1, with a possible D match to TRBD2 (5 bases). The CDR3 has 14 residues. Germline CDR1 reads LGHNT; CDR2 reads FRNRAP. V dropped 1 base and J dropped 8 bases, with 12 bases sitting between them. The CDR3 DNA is TGTGCTAGTGGTTTGGGGCTAGCCCCGGATGAGCAGTTCTTC. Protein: CASGLGLAPDEQFF.

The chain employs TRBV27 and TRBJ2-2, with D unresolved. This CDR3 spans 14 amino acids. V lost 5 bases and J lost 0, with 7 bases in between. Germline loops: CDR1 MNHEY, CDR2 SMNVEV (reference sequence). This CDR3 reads CASSPPPNTGELFF. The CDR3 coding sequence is TGTGCCAGCAGTCCGCCCCCGAACACCGGGGAGCTGTTTTTT.

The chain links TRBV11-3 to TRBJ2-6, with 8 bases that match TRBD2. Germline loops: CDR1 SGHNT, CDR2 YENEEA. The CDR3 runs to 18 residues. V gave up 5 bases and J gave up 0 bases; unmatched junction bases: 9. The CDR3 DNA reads TGTGCCAGCAGCCCTCACACTAGCGGCGTCTCTGGGGCCAACGTCCTGACTTTC. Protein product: CASSPHTSGVSGANVLTF.

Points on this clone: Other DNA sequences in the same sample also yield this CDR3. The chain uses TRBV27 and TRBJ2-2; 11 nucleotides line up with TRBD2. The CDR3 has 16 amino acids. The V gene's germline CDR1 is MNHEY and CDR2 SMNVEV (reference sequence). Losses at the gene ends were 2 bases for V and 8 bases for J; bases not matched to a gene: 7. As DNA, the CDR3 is TGTGCCAGCAGTTTAAGGCTAGCGGGAGGCCTGGGGGAGCTGTTTTTT. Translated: CASSLRLAGGLGELFF.